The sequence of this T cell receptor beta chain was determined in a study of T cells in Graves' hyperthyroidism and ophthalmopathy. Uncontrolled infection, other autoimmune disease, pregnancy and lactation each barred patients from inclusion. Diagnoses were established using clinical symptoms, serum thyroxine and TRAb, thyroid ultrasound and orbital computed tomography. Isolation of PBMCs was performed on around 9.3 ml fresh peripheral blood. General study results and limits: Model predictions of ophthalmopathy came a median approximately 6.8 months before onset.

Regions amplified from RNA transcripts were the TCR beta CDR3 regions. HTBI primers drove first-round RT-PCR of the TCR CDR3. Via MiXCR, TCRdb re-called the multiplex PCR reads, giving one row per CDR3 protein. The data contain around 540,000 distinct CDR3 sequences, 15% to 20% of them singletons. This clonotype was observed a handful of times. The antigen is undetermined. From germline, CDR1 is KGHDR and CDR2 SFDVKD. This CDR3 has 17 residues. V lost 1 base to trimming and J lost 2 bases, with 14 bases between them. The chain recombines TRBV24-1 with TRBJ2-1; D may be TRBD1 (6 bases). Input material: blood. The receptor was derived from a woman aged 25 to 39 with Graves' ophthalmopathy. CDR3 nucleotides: TGTGCCACCAGTGATTTTAACAGGGCAAACCCCTACAATGAGCAGTTCTTC. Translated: CATSDFNRANPYNEQFF.